This passage covers 17 T cell receptor beta chains from one sample sequenced in a study of T-cell reconstitution after alpha-beta-depleted transplantation in children. Unique molecular identifiers were incorporated during preparation of the TCRbeta library. TCRdb re-analysed the PCR reads in MiXCR, keeping a single row per CDR3 protein. The sample consists of a few hundred thousand distinct CDR3 sequences, 15% to 20% of them appearing once. This sample comprised PBMCs from the stem cell graft donor, obtained from the stem cell graft. The source of these receptors is a human donor who donated a stem cell graft to a child with acute lymphoblastic leukemia.

This clonotype appeared a few times. The chain joins TRBV20-1 to TRBJ2-5; D is unclear. Germline CDR1 reads DFQATT; CDR2 reads SNEGSKA (reference sequence). This CDR3 is built from 13 residues. The ends were cut back, 0 bases at V and 3 bases at J, with 8 bases in the middle. The CDR3: CSARDPLKETQYF. The CDR3 DNA sequence: TGCAGTGCTAGAGATCCCCTTAAAGAGACCCAGTACTTC.

The rearrangement links TRBV29-1 to TRBJ1-1, with 8 nucleotides matching TRBD1. Germline CDR1 SQVTM, CDR2 ANQGSEA. Trimming at V came to 4 bases and at J to 8 bases, leaving 3 bases not matched to a gene. The CDR3 runs 11 residues. CDR3 nucleotides: TGCAGCGTTGTCAGGGGGCTCGAAGCTTTCTTT. It yields the protein CSVVRGLEAFF.

The rearrangement joins TRBV6-5 to TRBJ2-6; D possibly corresponds to TRBD1 (6 bases). V lost 2 bases and J 2 bases, leaving 13 bases between the germline ends. The CDR3 contains 17 residues. Germline V lookup: CDR1 MNHEY, CDR2 SVGAGI. The CDR3, as DNA: TGTGCCAGCAGTTACGGGGGCCTCGGCCCTGGGGCCAACGTCCTGACTTTC. Protein product: CASSYGGLGPGANVLTF.

In this sample, this clonotype turned up many times. This rearrangement joins TRBV6-5 to TRBJ2-5; the match to TRBD1 covers 9 bases. Germline trimming cut 4 bases from V and 5 bases from J; bases unmatched to any gene: 5. Germline V gene lookup returns CDR1 MNHEY and CDR2 SVGAGI. The CDR3 spans 14 residues. CDR3: CASSFTGGRETQYF. Written as DNA, the CDR3 is TGTGCCAGCAGTTTCACAGGGGGCCGGGAGACCCAGTACTTC.

CDR3 loop: CASSYLADTDTQYF. CDR3 nucleotides: TGTGCCAGCAGTTACTTGGCAGACACAGATACGCAGTATTTT. V is TRBV6-2 or TRBV6-3 and J is TRBJ2-3; the D is unclear. The CDR3 consists of 14 residues. Germline loops: CDR1 MNHEY, CDR2 SVGEGT. Trimming left V 1 base short and J 2 bases short, with 7 bases between.

This clonotype was counted only a few times. This sequence joins TRBV12-3 or TRBV12-4 and TRBJ1-2, with D uncertain. Trimming left V 6 bases short and J 4 bases short, with 12 bases between. The CDR3 loop spans 13 amino acids. CDR3 sequence: CASSVGIGYGYTF. The CDR3 DNA reads as TGTGCCAGCAGCGTAGGGATTGGCTATGGCTACACCTTC.

This clonotype occurred a few times. The V call is TRBV9, the J call TRBJ2-1; D is undetermined. With 4 bases removed from V and 5 bases from J, the gap between germline ends came to 7 bases. Germline V lookup: CDR1 SGDLS, CDR2 YYNGEE. The CDR3 spans 12 residues. The CDR3 DNA sequence: TGTGCCAGCAGCCTTATAGACAATGAGCAGTTCTTC. Translation: CASSLIDNEQFF.

The V and J genes are TRBV24-1 and TRBJ2-7; D is unclear. The V gene's germline CDR1 is KGHDR and CDR2 SFDVKD. The CDR3 length is 14 residues. V shed 6 bases and J shed 6 bases, with 17 bases lying between them. In DNA, the CDR3 is TGTGCCACCAGTAGCAGACACTCTCCCGTCGAGCAGTACTTC. This translates into CATSSRHSPVEQYF.

This clonotype turned up a few times. This chain joins TRBV6-1 and TRBJ2-1, with 14 bases identical to TRBD2. Germline CDR1 and CDR2: MNHNS and SASEGT. CDR3 length equals 19 residues. Trimming took 6 bases from V and 3 from J; bases not matched to a gene: 13. Here the CDR3 reads CASSSRLAGGLVDYNEQFF. The CDR3 DNA follows: TGTGCCAGCAGCTCCCGACTAGCGGGAGGGCTGGTGGACTACAATGAGCAGTTCTTC.

The V call is TRBV4-1, the J call TRBJ1-1; D gene unclear. Germline CDR1 MGHRA, CDR2 YSYEKL. V lost 0 bases, J lost 0 bases, and 14 bases lay in between. This CDR3 has 17 residues. The CDR3 loop is CASSQDAEPPMNTEAFF. CDR3 DNA: TGCGCCAGCAGCCAAGATGCGGAGCCCCCGATGAACACTGAAGCTTTCTTT.

The genes are TRBV20-1 and TRBJ2-5; D remains ambiguous. V lost 4 bases and J 7 bases, leaving 7 bases between the germline ends. CDR1 and CDR2 (germline): DFQATT, SNEGSKA (reference sequence). The CDR3 sequence is 10 residues long. The CDR3 region is CSATPGTQYF. The CDR3 DNA follows: TGCAGTGCTACCCCTGGGACCCAGTACTTC.

This sequence joins TRBV29-1 and TRBJ1-2, with D hard to call. Trimming pared 5 bases from V and 5 bases from J, leaving 12 bases between. CDR1 and CDR2 from the germline V gene are SQVTM and ANQGSEA. This CDR3 region has 12 residues. Here the CDR3 DNA reads TGCAGCGTTAGGGCACCCGTTTATGGCTACACCTTC. It codes for CSVRAPVYGYTF.

This clonotype showed up just a few times. The chain couples TRBV6-2 or TRBV6-3 to TRBJ1-2, with no clear D. V lost 5 bases and J 6 bases, leaving 16 bases between the germline ends. Germline-derived CDR1 and CDR2 are MNHEY and SVGEGT. This CDR3 is 14 amino acids long. CDR3 nucleotide sequence: TGTGCCAGCAGTAGGTTAAGAAGGTTCGATGGCTACACCTTC. Amino acids: CASSRLRRFDGYTF.

This clonotype has more than one count but fewer than ten. The chain joins TRBV4-1 to TRBJ1-6; D unresolved. CDR1 is MGHRA, CDR2 YSYEKL, per germline. V lost 0 bases to trimming and J lost 0 bases, with 15 bases between them. CDR3 size: 19 residues. CDR3 coding DNA: TGCGCCAGCAGCCAAGACCATGGGTTTGTGGGCTCCTATAATTCACCCCTCCACTTT. This sequence encodes CASSQDHGFVGSYNSPLHF.

This clonotype was counted between two and nine times. The DNA for the CDR3 is TGTGCCAGCAGCTCCTGGGACTTTTACGAGCAGTACTTC. It is translated as CASSSWDFYEQYF. The chain is built from TRBV9 and TRBJ2-7, with D possibly TRBD2 on 6 matching bases. V dropped 4 bases and J dropped 4 bases, with 12 bases sitting between them. The CDR3 runs 13 residues. Germline V gene data show CDR1 as SGDLS and CDR2 as YYNGEE.

This clonotype has only a few counts. V is TRBV5-6 and J is TRBJ1-2, with 7 bases identical to TRBD1. CDR3 length: 15 residues. V shed 5 bases, J shed 0 bases, and the junction held 7 bases outside the gene matches. The germline V gene has CDR1 SGHDT and CDR2 YYEEEE. The CDR3 spells CASRHRDRANYGYTF. The CDR3 DNA is TGTGCCAGCAGACACCGGGACAGAGCTAACTATGGCTACACCTTC.

The chain is built from TRBV12-3 or TRBV12-4 and TRBJ1-5; 7 positions match TRBD1. Losses at the gene ends were 5 bases for V and 6 bases for J; bases not matched to a gene: 7. CDR3 length: 14 amino acids. This CDR3 is CASSISRGGQPQHF. CDR3 nucleotide sequence: TGTGCCAGCAGTATAAGCAGGGGGGGTCAGCCCCAGCATTTT.